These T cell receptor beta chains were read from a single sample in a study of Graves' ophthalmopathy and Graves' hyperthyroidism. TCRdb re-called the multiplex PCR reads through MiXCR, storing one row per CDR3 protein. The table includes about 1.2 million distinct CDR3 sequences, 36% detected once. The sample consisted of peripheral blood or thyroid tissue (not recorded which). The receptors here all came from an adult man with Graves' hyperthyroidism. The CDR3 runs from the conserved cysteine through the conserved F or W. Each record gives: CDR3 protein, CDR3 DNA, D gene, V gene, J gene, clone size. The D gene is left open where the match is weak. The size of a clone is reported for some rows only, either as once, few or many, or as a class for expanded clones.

CDR3: CASSIRGAAAFF
DNA: TGTGCCAGCAGCATAAGGGGGGCCGCGGCTTTCTTT
D: NA
V: TRBV12-3/TRBV12-4
J: TRBJ1-1
size: many

CDR3: CARLGYGYTF
DNA: TGTGCCAGGCTAGGCTATGGCTACACCTTC
D: NA
V: TRBV12-3/TRBV12-4
J: TRBJ1-2
size: NA

CDR3: CARSFTSRKETQYF
DNA: TGTGCCCGCAGCTTTACTAGCAGAAAAGAGACCCAGTACTTC
D: NA
V: TRBV7-2
J: TRBJ2-5
size: NA

CDR3: CASSDRVGNEQFF
DNA: TGTGCCAGCAGTGACAGGGTGGGCAATGAGCAGTTCTTC
D: NA
V: TRBV2
J: TRBJ2-1
size: few

CDR3: CASSLYEAEEKLFF
DNA: TGTGCCAGCAGCTTATACGAAGCGGAAGAAAAACTGTTTTTT
D: NA
V: TRBV7-9
J: TRBJ1-4
size: many

CDR3: CASSPDRGTEAFF
DNA: TGTGCCAGCTCACCCGACAGAGGGACTGAAGCTTTCTTT
D: NA
V: TRBV18
J: TRBJ1-1
size: many

CDR3: CASRSLWGAPQPQHF
DNA: TGTGCCAGCAGGAGTCTGTGGGGGGCGCCTCAGCCCCAGCATTTT
D: NA
V: TRBV6-6
J: TRBJ1-5
size: many

CDR3: CASSLGSVSAVNYGYTF
DNA: TGTGCCAGCAGCTTAGGATCCGTCAGTGCCGTCAACTATGGCTACACCTTC
D: NA
V: TRBV7-9
J: TRBJ1-2
size: NA

CDR3: CSARDSAGPLHF
DNA: TGCAGTGCTAGGGACAGCGCGGGACCCCTCCACTTT
D: NA
V: TRBV20-1
J: TRBJ1-6
size: many

CDR3: CASTSWGTGNTIYF
DNA: TGTGCCAGCACCAGCTGGGGAACTGGAAACACCATATATTTT
D: NA
V: TRBV6-6
J: TRBJ1-3
size: NA

CDR3: CTSSFGNLVEQYF
DNA: TGCACCAGCAGCTTCGGGAACCTCGTCGAGCAGTACTTC
D: NA
V: TRBV10-2
J: TRBJ2-7
size: NA

CDR3: CASSPGLQGANEKLFF
DNA: TGTGCCAGCAGCCCAGGGCTACAGGGAGCGAATGAAAAACTGTTTTTT
D: NA
V: TRBV11-2
J: TRBJ1-4
size: few

CDR3: CASSIAGGGYEQYF
DNA: TGTGCCAGTAGTATCGCCGGGGGAGGCTACGAGCAGTACTTC
D: NA
V: TRBV19
J: TRBJ2-7
size: few

CDR3: CASSGDGNRPQHF
DNA: TGCGCCAGCAGCGGGGACGGAAATCGGCCCCAGCATTTT
D: NA
V: TRBV5-1
J: TRBJ1-5
size: NA

CDR3: CASSSGDSTDTQYF
DNA: TGTGCCAGCAGCTCAGGGGACAGTACAGATACGCAGTATTTT
D: TRBD1
V: TRBV7-8
J: TRBJ2-3
size: NA

CDR3: CASSLGLAGGSYEQYF
DNA: TGTGCCAGCAGCTTAGGGCTAGCGGGAGGGTCGTACGAGCAGTACTTC
D: TRBD2
V: TRBV5-1
J: TRBJ2-7
size: many

CDR3: CASSYSHVTSYEQYF
DNA: TGTGCCAGCAGTTACTCCCACGTCACCTCCTACGAGCAGTACTTC
D: NA
V: TRBV6-5
J: TRBJ2-7
size: few

CDR3: CASSREPDIEAFF
DNA: TGCGCCAGCAGCCGGGAGCCGGACATTGAAGCTTTCTTT
D: NA
V: TRBV5-1
J: TRBJ1-1
size: many

CDR3: CSVAQTAYEQYF
DNA: TGCAGCGTTGCCCAGACAGCCTACGAGCAGTACTTC
D: NA
V: TRBV29-1
J: TRBJ2-7
size: NA

CDR3: CASRLLFRRTGELFF
DNA: TGTGCCAGCAGATTGTTGTTCCGGAGAACCGGGGAGCTGTTTTTT
D: NA
V: TRBV11-2
J: TRBJ2-2
size: few

CDR3: CASSTDRGQGGYTEAFF
DNA: TGTGCCAGCAGCACGGACAGGGGGCAGGGTGGCTACACTGAAGCTTTCTTT
D: TRBD1
V: TRBV7-9
J: TRBJ1-1
size: NA

CDR3: CASSPRGAPYEQYF
DNA: TGTGCCAGCAGCCCCCGGGGGGCCCCCTACGAGCAGTACTTC
D: NA
V: TRBV7-9
J: TRBJ2-7
size: NA

CDR3: CASSVAGTYGYTF
DNA: TGTGCCAGTAGTGTGGCAGGGACCTATGGCTACACCTTC
D: NA
V: TRBV19
J: TRBJ1-2
size: NA

CDR3: CASRFRGNTGELFF
DNA: TGTGCCAGCAGGTTTAGAGGGAACACCGGGGAGCTGTTTTTT
D: NA
V: TRBV7-2
J: TRBJ2-2
size: few

CDR3: CASNPYAGRNTGELFF
DNA: TGTGCCAGCAACCCATACGCAGGCCGAAACACCGGGGAGCTGTTTTTT
D: NA
V: TRBV9
J: TRBJ2-2
size: NA

CDR3: CASSSLRETQYF
DNA: TGTGCCAGCAGCTCCCTCCGTGAGACCCAGTACTTC
D: NA
V: TRBV7-2
J: TRBJ2-5
size: many

CDR3: CASKVGGQEYNEQFF
DNA: TGTGCCAGCAAGGTTGGTGGACAGGAGTACAATGAGCAGTTCTTC
D: TRBD1
V: TRBV2
J: TRBJ2-1
size: NA

CDR3: CASRPVSPQHF
DNA: TGTGCCAGCAGACCCGTCTCACCTCAGCATTTT
D: NA
V: TRBV7-3
J: TRBJ1-5
size: NA

CDR3: CASSQVGLEGEKLFF
DNA: TGCGCCAGCAGCCAAGTTGGGCTTGAGGGGGAAAAACTGTTTTTT
D: NA
V: TRBV4-3
J: TRBJ1-4
size: NA

CDR3: CASSLGVYSYEQYF
DNA: TGTGCCAGCAGCTTAGGAGTATACTCCTACGAGCAGTACTTC
D: NA
V: TRBV7-9
J: TRBJ2-7
size: many

CDR3: CASSPGRGRRTQYF
DNA: TGTGCCAGCAGCCCCGGCCGGGGCAGGAGGACCCAGTACTTC
D: NA
V: TRBV7-9
J: TRBJ2-5
size: few

CDR3: CASSQEGTGKNYEQYF
DNA: TGCGCCAGCAGCCAAGAAGGCACAGGGAAAAACTACGAGCAGTACTTC
D: NA
V: TRBV4-1
J: TRBJ2-7
size: NA

CDR3: CSARGSGQSKETQYF
DNA: TGCAGTGCTAGGGGGTCGGGACAGAGTAAAGAGACCCAGTACTTC
D: TRBD1
V: TRBV20-1
J: TRBJ2-5
size: many

CDR3: CASSMNTGEGTEAFF
DNA: TGTGCCAGCAGCATGAACACGGGGGAAGGTACTGAAGCTTTCTTT
D: NA
V: TRBV7-9
J: TRBJ1-1
size: NA

CDR3: CAIGQGAVGELFF
DNA: TGCGCCATCGGACAGGGGGCGGTCGGGGAGCTGTTTTTT
D: TRBD1
V: TRBV10-2
J: TRBJ2-2
size: many

CDR3: CASRSREGGELSF
DNA: TGTGCCAGCAGGTCTAGGGAGGGCGGGGAGCTGTCTTTT
D: TRBD2
V: TRBV12-3/TRBV12-4
J: TRBJ2-2
size: NA

CDR3: CSASSQAGEQYF
DNA: TGCAGTGCTAGCTCACAGGCGGGGGAGCAGTACTTC
D: NA
V: TRBV20-1
J: TRBJ2-7
size: NA

CDR3: CASSLLGGSGELFF
DNA: TGTGCCAGCAGCTTATTGGGGGGATCCGGGGAGCTGTTTTTT
D: NA
V: TRBV7-2
J: TRBJ2-2
size: many

CDR3: CAISAGGPSYEQYF
DNA: TGTGCCATCAGTGCCGGGGGGCCATCCTACGAGCAGTACTTC
D: NA
V: TRBV10-3
J: TRBJ2-7
size: many

CDR3: CSVDVTRGTQYF
DNA: TGCAGCGTTGATGTGACCCGGGGGACCCAGTACTTC
D: NA
V: TRBV29-1
J: TRBJ2-5
size: many

CDR3: CASRPDSGKVPEAFF
DNA: TGCGCCAGCAGGCCTGACAGCGGAAAGGTACCTGAAGCTTTCTTT
D: NA
V: TRBV5-1
J: TRBJ1-1
size: many

CDR3: CASSLAIGTGVGYTF
DNA: TGTGCCAGCAGTTTAGCAATAGGGACAGGGGTTGGCTACACCTTC
D: TRBD1
V: TRBV12-3/TRBV12-4
J: TRBJ1-2
size: many